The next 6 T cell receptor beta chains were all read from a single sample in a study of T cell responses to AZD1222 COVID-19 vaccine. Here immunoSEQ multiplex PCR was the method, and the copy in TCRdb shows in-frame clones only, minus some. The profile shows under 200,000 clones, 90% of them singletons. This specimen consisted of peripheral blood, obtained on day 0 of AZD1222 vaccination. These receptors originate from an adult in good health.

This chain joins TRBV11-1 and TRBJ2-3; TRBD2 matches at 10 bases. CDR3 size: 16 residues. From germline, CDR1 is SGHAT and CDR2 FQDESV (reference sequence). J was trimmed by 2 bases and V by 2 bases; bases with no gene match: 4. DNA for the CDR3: TGTGCCAGCAGCTTAATAGCGGGGGGCCTCACAGATACGCAGTATTTT. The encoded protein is CASSLIAGGLTDTQYF.

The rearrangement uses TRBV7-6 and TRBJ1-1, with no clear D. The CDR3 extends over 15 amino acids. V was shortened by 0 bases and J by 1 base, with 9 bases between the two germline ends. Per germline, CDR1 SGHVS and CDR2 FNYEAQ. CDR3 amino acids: CASSLAPGWNTEAFF. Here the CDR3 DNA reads TGTGCCAGCAGCTTAGCGCCGGGGTGGAACACTGAAGCTTTCTTT.

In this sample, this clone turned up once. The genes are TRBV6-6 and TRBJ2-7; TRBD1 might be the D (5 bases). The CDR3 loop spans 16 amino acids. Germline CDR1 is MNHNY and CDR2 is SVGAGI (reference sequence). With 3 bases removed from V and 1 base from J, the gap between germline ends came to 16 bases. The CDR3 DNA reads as TGTGCCAGCAGTTATGGGGCTGGGTTGGAGTCCTACGAGCAGTACTTC. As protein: CASSYGAGLESYEQYF.

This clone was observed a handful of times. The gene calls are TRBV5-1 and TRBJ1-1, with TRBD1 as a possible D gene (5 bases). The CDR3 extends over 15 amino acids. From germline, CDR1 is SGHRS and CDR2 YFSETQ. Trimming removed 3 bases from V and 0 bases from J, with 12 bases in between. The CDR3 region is CASSSRQRMNTEAFF. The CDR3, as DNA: TGCGCCAGCAGCTCACGACAGCGAATGAACACTGAAGCTTTCTTT.

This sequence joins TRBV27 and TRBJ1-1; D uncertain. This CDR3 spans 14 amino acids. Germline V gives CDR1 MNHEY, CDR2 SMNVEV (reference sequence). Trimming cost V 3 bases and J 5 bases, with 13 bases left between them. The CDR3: CASSFGYLGTEAFF. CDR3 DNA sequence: TGTGCCAGCAGTTTTGGGTATTTGGGAACTGAAGCTTTCTTT.

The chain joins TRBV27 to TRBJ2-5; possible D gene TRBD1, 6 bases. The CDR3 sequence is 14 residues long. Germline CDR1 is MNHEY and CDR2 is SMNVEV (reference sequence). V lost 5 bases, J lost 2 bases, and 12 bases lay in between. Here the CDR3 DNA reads TGTGCCAGCAGTGGGGAAGGGGGACAAGAGACCCAGTACTTC. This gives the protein CASSGEGGQETQYF.